These T cell receptor beta chains were read from a single sample in a study of STAT5B mutations in CD4+ large granular lymphocyte leukemia. The assay was immunoSEQ multiplex PCR, and TCRdb's table has in-frame clones only and misses some. The table shows approximately 32,000 clones, with roughly 70% occurring only once. Sequencing was carried out using CD4+ T cells from blood buffy coats. These receptors came from a human donor in good health. Both conserved end residues are part of each CDR3. D genes are given only for firm matches. The size of a clone is reported for some rows only, either as once, few or many, or as a class for expanded clones.

size	V	D	J	DNA	CDR3
few	TRBV5-1	TRBD1	TRBJ1-5	TGCGCCAGCAGCGTTGGGACAGGGTCCCTCAATCAGCCCCAGCATTTT	CASSVGTGSLNQPQHF
NA	TRBV4-3	TRBD2	TRBJ2-3	TGCGCCAGCAGCCAAGATCTAGCGGGGGGCGTCGATACGCAGTATTTT	CASSQDLAGGVDTQYF
NA	TRBV9	NA	TRBJ2-1	TGTGCCAGCAGCGTAGACGAGGGGGTAATCTACAATGAGCAGTTCTTC	CASSVDEGVIYNEQFF
once	TRBV7-8	TRBD1	TRBJ2-3	TGTGCCAGCAGCTTAGCCCGGACAGGGGCAACAGATACGCAGTATTTT	CASSLARTGATDTQYF
NA	TRBV4-1	TRBD2	TRBJ2-1	TGCGCCAGCAGCCAAACACTAGCGGGGGGGCGTATCGGCAATGAGCAGTTCTTC	CASSQTLAGGRIGNEQFF
NA	TRBV30	TRBD1	TRBJ1-5	TGTGCCTGGAGTCCTTCTTCAGGGGGCCTGCCCCAGCATTTT	CAWSPSSGGLPQHF
few	TRBV18	NA	TRBJ1-6	TGTGCCAGCTCACGGGACAAGGAGTACTATACACCCCTCCACTTT	CASSRDKEYYTPLHF
NA	TRBV7-2	NA	TRBJ1-3	TGTGCCAGCAGCTTAGTGGTATCGGGTGGAAACACCATATATTTT	CASSLVVSGGNTIYF
NA	TRBV6-5	NA	TRBJ1-4	TGTGCCAGCAGTTTGGGGACCTCTAATGAAAAACTGTTTTTT	CASSLGTSNEKLFF
NA	TRBV5-1	TRBD2	TRBJ2-5	TGCGCCAGCAGCTTGTCGCGGGGGGGCCGTGGAGAGACCCAGTACTTC	CASSLSRGGRGETQYF
NA	TRBV2	TRBD1	TRBJ2-3	TGTGCCAGCAGTTGGGACAGGGACACAGATACGCAGTATTTT	CASSWDRDTDTQYF
NA	TRBV19	NA	TRBJ2-2	TGTGCCAGTTGGGGGGCGCCCCGTGCCACCGGGGAGCTGTTTTTT	CASWGAPRATGELFF
NA	TRBV27	NA	TRBJ2-5	TGTGCCAGCAGTTCACTGGGGGAGACCCAGTACTTC	CASSSLGETQYF
NA	TRBV2	TRBD1	TRBJ2-6	TGTGCCAGCAGTGAAGCGAGGACAGGGGGGCCTGGGGCCAACGTCCTGACTTTC	CASSEARTGGPGANVLTF
NA	TRBV19	TRBD2	TRBJ2-3	TGTGCCAGTAGTTTCCTAGCGGGGGCAATAGATACGCAGTATTTT	CASSFLAGAIDTQYF
NA	TRBV25-1	TRBD1	TRBJ1-6	TGTGCCAGCAGTGAATATACAGGGGCCTCCTATAATTCACCCCTCCACTTT	CASSEYTGASYNSPLHF
NA	TRBV10-3	TRBD1	TRBJ1-1	TGTGCCATCACTAGCAACAGGGGACGCCCTCAGGACACTGAAGCTTTCTTT	CAITSNRGRPQDTEAFF
once	TRBV7-9	NA	TRBJ1-1	TGTGCCAGCAGCTACGGGGTCACTGAAGCTTTCTTT	CASSYGVTEAFF
NA	TRBV9	TRBD1	TRBJ2-3	TGTGCCAGCAGCCCTAGGGGGCTAGTTGAAACAGATACGCAGTATTTT	CASSPRGLVETDTQYF
NA	TRBV4-1	NA	TRBJ2-6	TGCGCCAGCAGCCCCCAGGGGGGGGCGGGCTCTGGGGCCAACGTCCTGACTTTC	CASSPQGGAGSGANVLTF
NA	TRBV28	NA	TRBJ1-3	TGTGCCAGCAGCCCACCGGGGACGGACTGGGCCATATATTTT	CASSPPGTDWAIYF
NA	TRBV18	TRBD1	TRBJ2-3	TGTGCCAGCTCACTCTCGACAGGGGGGGTTACAGATACGCAGTATTTT	CASSLSTGGVTDTQYF
few	TRBV7-2	TRBD2	TRBJ2-1	TGTGCCAGCAGCCCCCAGCGGGGGGGAAGCGAGCAGTTCTTC	CASSPQRGGSEQFF
NA	TRBV30	TRBD2	TRBJ2-3	TGTGCCTGGAGTGTACGCGGGGGAGGCACAGATACGCAGTATTTT	CAWSVRGGGTDTQYF